This entry lists 25 T cell receptor beta chains sequenced from one sample in a study of T cell responses to AZD1222 COVID-19 vaccine. Repertoires were generated with immunoSEQ multiplex PCR, while TCRdb's copy carries only in-frame clones and drops some. The sample has about 110,000 clones, approximately 88% seen once; the top ten hold around 13%. Material: peripheral blood, obtained on day 0 of MenACWY control vaccination. The receptors shown here come from an adult in good health.

V and J are TRBV7-2 and TRBJ1-2; the D gene is possibly TRBD1 (6 bases). The CDR3 is made up of 13 amino acids. V was clipped by 1 base and J by 6 bases, with 9 bases between them. From germline, CDR1 is SGHTA and CDR2 FQGNSA. DNA for the CDR3: TGTGCCAGCAGCTTAGAAAGGGGGGATGGCTACACCTTC. It is translated as CASSLERGDGYTF.

The rearrangement uses TRBV7-9 and TRBJ2-3; 11 bases map to TRBD2. This CDR3 comprises 16 residues. V was clipped by 5 bases and J by 4 bases; unmatched bases: 8. Germline V lookup: CDR1 SEHNR, CDR2 FQNEAQ (reference sequence). This chain's CDR3 is CASSRRGLAEADTQYF. The CDR3 DNA is TGTGCCAGCAGCCGGCGGGGACTAGCGGAAGCAGATACGCAGTATTTT. Full variable domain (remainder filled in from reference TRBV7-9 and TRBJ2-3): DTGVSQNPRHKITKRGQNVTFRCDPISEHNRLYWYRQTLGQGPEFLTYFQNEAQLEKSRLLSDRFSAERPKGSFSTLEIQRTEQGDSAMYLCASSRRGLAEADTQYFGPGTRLTVL.

V and J are TRBV25-1 and TRBJ1-4, with D hard to call. The CDR3 runs 14 residues. V gave up 8 bases and J gave up 8 bases, with 18 bases separating them. The germline gives CDR1 MGHDK, CDR2 SYGVNS. In DNA, the CDR3 is TGTGCCAGCGCCGAATCGGAGGGAGGGGAAAAACTGTTTTTT. Residues: CASAESEGGEKLFF.

The chain recombines TRBV28 with TRBJ1-5; the D is unclear. The CDR3 is 16 residues long. CDR1 is MDHEN, CDR2 SYDVKM, per germline. Between the trimmed V and J ends, which lost 7 bases and 0 bases, there was a span of 16 bases. CDR3 sequence reads: CASTPPGYYSNQPQHF. CDR3 sequence (DNA): TGTGCCAGCACCCCTCCGGGCTATTATAGCAATCAGCCCCAGCATTTT.

DNA for the CDR3: TGTGCCAGTAGCGGGGGGTACTACTCTGGGGCCAACGTCCTGACTTTC. It encodes CASSGGYYSGANVLTF. The chain combines TRBV19 with TRBJ2-6; 7 bases are a match to TRBD2. The junction had 5 bases not matched to a gene; V was cut back by 6 bases and J by 0 bases. The CDR3 has 16 residues. Germline CDR1 and CDR2: LNHDA and SQIVND (reference sequence).

The V gene is TRBV28, the J gene TRBJ2-7; the D call may be TRBD1 or TRBD2 (7 bases each). This CDR3 contains 15 residues. Trimming stripped 5 bases from V and 5 bases from J, with 19 bases between. Germline-derived CDR1 and CDR2 are MDHEN and SYDVKM. CDR3 sequence: CASSGGGEGANEQYF. Written as DNA, the CDR3 is TGTGCCAGCAGTGGCGGTGGGGAGGGGGCGAACGAGCAGTACTTC.

The chain carries TRBV19 and TRBJ1-5; 7 bases match TRBD1. This CDR3 region has 15 residues. J was trimmed by 5 bases and V by 3 bases; bases with no gene match: 7. Germline V gene sequence: CDR1 LNHDA, CDR2 SQIVND (reference sequence). The CDR3 coding sequence is TGTGCCAGTAGTATCCAGGGGGGCGGGTATCAGCCCCAGCATTTT. The encoded protein is CASSIQGGGYQPQHF.

This clone appeared once. The gene calls are TRBV25-1 and TRBJ2-4, with D possibly called TRBD1 or TRBD2 (6 bases each). Germline CDR1 is MGHDK and CDR2 is SYGVNS. The CDR3 is made up of 17 amino acids. Trimming took 2 bases from V and 3 from J, leaving 17 bases between them. CDR3 coding DNA: TGTGCCAGCAGTGAAGAAAGGGGGGATAAGGACAAAAACATTCAGTACTTC. This encodes CASSEERGDKDKNIQYF.

The V call is TRBV6-1, the J call TRBJ2-1; a possible D gene is TRBD2 (5 bases). Trimming shortened V by 0 bases and J by 2 bases, and 8 bases separated the two germline ends. The CDR3 is made up of 15 amino acids. The germline gives CDR1 MNHNS, CDR2 SASEGT. CDR3 residues: CASSEATSTYNEQFF. For the CDR3, the DNA is TGTGCCAGCAGTGAAGCAACTAGTACCTACAATGAGCAGTTCTTC.

The genes are TRBV5-1 and TRBJ2-2; either TRBD1 or TRBD2 may supply D (8 bases each). With 4 bases removed from V and 7 bases from J, the gap between germline ends came to 20 bases. This CDR3 spans 16 amino acids. Germline V gene data show CDR1 as SGHRS and CDR2 as YFSETQ. The CDR3 DNA reads as TGCGCCAGCAGCCGCGGGGGGACAGGCCCGGGCGGGGAGCTGTTTTTT. Its translation is CASSRGGTGPGGELFF.

The count of this clone is one. The gene calls are TRBV24-1 and TRBJ1-2; no clear D. Looked up from germline, CDR1 is KGHDR and CDR2 is SFDVKD. V lost 2 bases and J 5 bases, leaving 11 bases between the germline ends. The CDR3 loop spans 14 amino acids. In DNA, the CDR3 is TGTGCCACCAGTGATTCAGGTAGCGGTTATGGCTACACCTTC. It is translated as CATSDSGSGYGYTF.

The table lists this clone with many counts. Other DNA sequences in the same sample also yield this CDR3. This chain connects TRBV18 to TRBJ2-7; no reliable D call. The germline CDR1 and CDR2 sequences are KGHSH and LQKENI. Trimming pared 3 bases from V and 4 bases from J, leaving 10 bases between. This CDR3 spans 13 amino acids. The CDR3 coding sequence is TGTGCCAGCTCACCGAATCTAAGTTACGAGCAGTACTTC. Translated: CASSPNLSYEQYF.

The rearrangement uses TRBV28 and TRBJ1-3; 7 bases align to TRBD1. This CDR3 has 14 residues. Germline-derived CDR1 and CDR2 are MDHEN and SYDVKM. V shed 6 bases and J 4 bases; nucleotides not matched to a gene: 6. In DNA, the CDR3 is TGTGCCAGCAGGTACCGGGACAGAGGAAACACCATATATTTT. Translating it yields CASRYRDRGNTIYF.

This clone was observed a handful of times. This sequence joins TRBV4-1 and TRBJ1-2; the D is unclear. Per germline, CDR1 MGHRA and CDR2 YSYEKL. With 2 bases removed from V and 6 bases from J, the gap between germline ends came to 7 bases. This CDR3 has 12 amino acids. Here the CDR3 reads CASSQSGNGYTF. For the CDR3, the DNA is TGCGCCAGCAGCCAATCAGGAAATGGCTACACCTTC.

The chain joins TRBV6-5 to TRBJ2-7; D may be TRBD2 (6 bases). The CDR3 loop spans 14 amino acids. The V gene's germline CDR1 is MNHEY and CDR2 SVGAGI. V dropped 6 bases and J dropped 0 bases, with 12 bases sitting between them. The CDR3 bases are TGTGCCAGCAGCTTGCGGGGAGTCTCCTACGAGCAGTACTTC. This gives the protein CASSLRGVSYEQYF.

This clone has just a few counts. J is TRBJ1-2 and V is TRBV7-8; D remains ambiguous. CDR1 is SGHVS and CDR2 is FQNEAQ in the germline V gene. The CDR3 totals 15 residues. Trimming took 1 base from V and 4 from J, leaving 13 bases between them. CDR3 in amino acids: CASSLGLGNAYGYTF. As DNA, the CDR3 is TGTGCCAGCAGCTTAGGGTTGGGAAACGCCTATGGCTACACCTTC.

In this sample, this clone turned up once. This rearrangement joins TRBV28 to TRBJ1-5, with a weak D call TRBD1 (5 bases). The V gene's germline CDR1 is MDHEN and CDR2 SYDVKM. Deletions cut 4 bases from V and 6 bases from J, with 16 bases between. The CDR3 sequence is 15 residues long. The CDR3 here is CASSSVLGVRQPQHF. The CDR3 region has the DNA TGTGCCAGCAGTTCGGTTTTGGGGGTGCGTCAGCCCCAGCATTTT.

This clone was picked up a small number of times. The chain carries TRBV6-5 and TRBJ1-5; 10 bases match TRBD1. Germline values: CDR1 MNHEY, CDR2 SVGAGI. V shed 5 bases, J shed 4 bases, and the junction held 5 bases outside the gene matches. This CDR3 region has 15 residues. CDR3 amino acids: CASSTRTGGNQPQHF. In DNA form, the CDR3 reads TGTGCCAGCAGTACCCGGACAGGGGGAAATCAGCCCCAGCATTTT.

The chain combines TRBV21-1 with TRBJ1-5. TRBV21-1 is a recognized pseudogene. There are 16 residues in the CDR3. The CDR3 protein is CASSHQNWGSNQPQHF. For the CDR3, the DNA is TGTGCCAGCAGCCATCAAAACTGGGGTAGCAATCAGCCCCAGCATTTT.

The CDR3 DNA sequence: TGTGCCAGTAGCCCTAGGACAGGGGGAAACCCGAAATACAATGAGCAGTTCTTC. Protein sequence: CASSPRTGGNPKYNEQFF. This chain joins TRBV19 and TRBJ2-1; 10 bases match TRBD1. This CDR3 is 18 amino acids long. Germline CDR1 is LNHDA and CDR2 is SQIVND (reference sequence). V dropped 6 bases and J dropped 4; count of bases not matched to a gene: 15.

This chain joins TRBV3-1 (or the pseudogene TRBV3-2) and TRBJ2-7; possibly TRBD2 for D (6 bases). The ends were cut back, 4 bases at V and 2 bases at J, with 15 bases in the middle. The CDR3 runs to 15 residues. Germline V gives CDR1 LGHDT, CDR2 YNNKEL (reference sequence). CDR3 nucleotides: TGTGCCAGCAGCCTAGGGATAGCGGCTACCTACGAGCAGTACTTC. This codes for CASSLGIAATYEQYF.

The chain uses TRBV7-2 and TRBJ1-2, with a weak D call TRBD1 (6 bases). This CDR3 spans 13 amino acids. Germline loops: CDR1 SGHTA, CDR2 FQGNSA. Trimming took off 7 bases at V and 8 bases at J, with 17 bases between the two ends. CDR3 amino acids: CASTQGGARGYTF. In DNA form, the CDR3 reads TGTGCCAGCACTCAAGGGGGGGCGCGGGGCTACACCTTC.

J is TRBJ2-3 and V is TRBV5-4, with TRBD1 identical over 9 bases. The V and J ends lost 6 bases and 0 bases, in that order; junction bases with no gene match: 5. Germline loops: CDR1 SGHNT, CDR2 YYREEE (reference sequence). CDR3 size: 15 residues. The CDR3 DNA sequence: TGTGCCAGCATGGACAGGGGACGAAGCACAGATACGCAGTATTTT. Protein sequence: CASMDRGRSTDTQYF.

V gene TRBV7-3 combines with J gene TRBJ2-1, with D uncertain. The V end lost 5 bases, the J end lost 0 bases, and 11 bases lay between the germline ends. The CDR3 has 15 amino acids. Germline CDR1 is SGHTA and CDR2 is FQGTGA. The CDR3 coding sequence is TGTGCCAGCAGCCAGCTCTATCACTCCTACAATGAGCAGTTCTTC. Protein product: CASSQLYHSYNEQFF.

This chain connects TRBV9 to TRBJ1-2; a weak D match, TRBD1 (5 bases). The ends were cut back, 0 bases at V and 5 bases at J, with 17 bases in the middle. The germline V gene encodes CDR1 SGDLS and CDR2 YYNGEE. The CDR3 has 16 amino acids. The CDR3 protein is CASSVGLGPTLYGYTF. Written as DNA, the CDR3 is TGTGCCAGCAGCGTAGGTCTGGGACCGACCCTATATGGCTACACCTTC.